This TCR beta chain stems from a study of lymphopenia after photon versus proton radiotherapy. The CDR3 is 18 amino acids. V was cut by 0 bases and J by 2 bases, with 17 bases left in between. Only one count was recorded for this clone. Antigen unknown. Study outcomes and limitations: In patients who died, overall survival fell as post-nadir TCR diversity dropped more. Under photons, naive T cells and diversity fell while effector/memory populations rose.

Profiled with immunoSEQ multiplex PCR; TCRdb holds only in-frame clones, not every one. The sample comprises 150,000 to 200,000 clones, roughly nine tenths of which are singletons, and around 4.7% rests with the top ten. The gene calls are TRBV23-1 and TRBJ1-5; D may be TRBD1 (5 bases). TRBV23-1 is an open reading frame, and its role is uncertain. The TCR originated in a man aged 45 to 65 with gastric cancer. The sample here was peripheral blood, taken from a patient treated with photon-based radiotherapy. Here the CDR3 reads CASSQSTAGHLGNQPQHF. DNA of the CDR3: TGCGCCAGCAGTCAATCGACAGCAGGGCACTTAGGCAATCAGCCCCAGCATTTT.